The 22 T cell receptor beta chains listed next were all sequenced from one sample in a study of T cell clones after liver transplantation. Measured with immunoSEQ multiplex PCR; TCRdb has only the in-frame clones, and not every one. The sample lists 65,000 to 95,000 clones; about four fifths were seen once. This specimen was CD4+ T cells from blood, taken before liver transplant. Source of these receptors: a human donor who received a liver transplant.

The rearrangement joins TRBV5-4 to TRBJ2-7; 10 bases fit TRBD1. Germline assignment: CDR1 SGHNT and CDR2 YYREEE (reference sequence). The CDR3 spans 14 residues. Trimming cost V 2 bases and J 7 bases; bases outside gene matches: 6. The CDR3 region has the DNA TGTGCCAGCAGCTTCCGGGACAGGGGCTTGGAGCAGTACTTC. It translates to CASSFRDRGLEQYF. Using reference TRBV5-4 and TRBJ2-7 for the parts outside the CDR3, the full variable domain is ETGVTQSPTHLIKTRGQQVTLRCSSQSGHNTVSWYQQALGQGPQFIFQYYREEENGRGNFPPRFSGLQFPNYSSELNVNALELDDSALYLCASSFRDRGLEQYFGPGTRLTVT.

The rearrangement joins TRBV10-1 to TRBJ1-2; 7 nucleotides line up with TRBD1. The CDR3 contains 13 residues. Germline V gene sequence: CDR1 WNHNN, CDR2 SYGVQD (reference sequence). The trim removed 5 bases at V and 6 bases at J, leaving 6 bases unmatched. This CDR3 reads CASSFAGGNGYTF. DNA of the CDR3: TGCGCCAGCAGTTTTGCAGGGGGAAATGGCTACACCTTC.

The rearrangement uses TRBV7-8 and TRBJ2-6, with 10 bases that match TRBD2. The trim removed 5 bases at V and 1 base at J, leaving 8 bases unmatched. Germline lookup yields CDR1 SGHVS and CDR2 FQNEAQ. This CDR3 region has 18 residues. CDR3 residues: CASSQVLLAGSGANVLTF. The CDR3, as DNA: TGTGCCAGCAGCCAAGTCTTACTAGCGGGATCTGGGGCCAACGTCCTGACTTTC.

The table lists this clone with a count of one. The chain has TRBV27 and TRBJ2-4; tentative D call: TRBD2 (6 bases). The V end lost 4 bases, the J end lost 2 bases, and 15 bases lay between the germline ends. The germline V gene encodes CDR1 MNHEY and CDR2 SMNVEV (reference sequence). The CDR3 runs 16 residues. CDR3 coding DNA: TGTGCCAGCAGTTCGCCGACTAGTACTACCAAAAACATTCAGTACTTC. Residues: CASSSPTSTTKNIQYF.

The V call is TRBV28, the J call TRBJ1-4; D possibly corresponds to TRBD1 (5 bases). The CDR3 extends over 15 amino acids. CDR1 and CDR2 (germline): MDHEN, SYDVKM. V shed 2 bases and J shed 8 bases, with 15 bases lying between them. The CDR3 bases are TGTGCCAGCAGTTTAAGGTCAGGGCTGCGCGAAAAACTGTTTTTT. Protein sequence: CASSLRSGLREKLFF.

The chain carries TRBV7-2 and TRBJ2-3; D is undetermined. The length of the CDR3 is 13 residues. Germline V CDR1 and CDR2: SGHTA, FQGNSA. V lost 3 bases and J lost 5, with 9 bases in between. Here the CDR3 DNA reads TGTGCCAGCAGCTTGGTCGCGAGAGATACGCAGTATTTT. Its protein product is CASSLVARDTQYF.

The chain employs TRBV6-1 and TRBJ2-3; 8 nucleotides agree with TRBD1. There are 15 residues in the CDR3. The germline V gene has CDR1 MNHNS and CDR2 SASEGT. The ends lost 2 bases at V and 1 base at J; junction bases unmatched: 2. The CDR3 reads CASSEPGGGTDTQYF. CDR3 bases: TGTGCCAGCAGTGAACCAGGGGGCGGCACAGATACGCAGTATTTT.

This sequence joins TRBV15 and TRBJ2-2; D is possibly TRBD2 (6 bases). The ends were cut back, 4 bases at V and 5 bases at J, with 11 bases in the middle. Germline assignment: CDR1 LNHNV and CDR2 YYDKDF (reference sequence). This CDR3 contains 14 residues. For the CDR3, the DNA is TGTGCCACCAGCACCAGAGGGAGGACCGGGGAGCTGTTTTTT. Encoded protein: CATSTRGRTGELFF.

CDR3 loop: CASSRNGDTQYF. For the CDR3, the DNA is TGTGCCAGCAGCCGAAACGGGGATACGCAGTATTTT. V usage is TRBV13 and J usage is TRBJ2-3; no clear D. Per germline, CDR1 PRHDT and CDR2 FYEKMQ (reference sequence). Trimming removed 5 bases from V and 6 bases from J, with 9 bases in between. This CDR3 region has 12 residues.

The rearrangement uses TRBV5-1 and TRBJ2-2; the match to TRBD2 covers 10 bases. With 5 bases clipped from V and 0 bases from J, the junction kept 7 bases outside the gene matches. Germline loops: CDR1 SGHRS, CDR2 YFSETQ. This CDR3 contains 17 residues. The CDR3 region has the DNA TGCGCCAGCAGGCCTTCGGGACTAGCGTCGAACACCGGGGAGCTGTTTTTT. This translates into CASRPSGLASNTGELFF.

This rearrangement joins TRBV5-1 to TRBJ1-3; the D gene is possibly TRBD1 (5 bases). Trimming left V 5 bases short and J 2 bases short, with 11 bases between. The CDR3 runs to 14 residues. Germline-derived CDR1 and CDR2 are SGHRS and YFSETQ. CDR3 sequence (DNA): TGCGCCAGCAGTTCTACAGGTACTGGAAACACCATATATTTT. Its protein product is CASSSTGTGNTIYF.

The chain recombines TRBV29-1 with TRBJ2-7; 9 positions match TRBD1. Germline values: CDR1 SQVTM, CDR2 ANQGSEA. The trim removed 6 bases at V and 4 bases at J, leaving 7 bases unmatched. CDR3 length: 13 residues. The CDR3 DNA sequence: TGCAGCGTAGCTCCGGGACAGGGTTACGAGCAGTACTTC. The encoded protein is CSVAPGQGYEQYF.

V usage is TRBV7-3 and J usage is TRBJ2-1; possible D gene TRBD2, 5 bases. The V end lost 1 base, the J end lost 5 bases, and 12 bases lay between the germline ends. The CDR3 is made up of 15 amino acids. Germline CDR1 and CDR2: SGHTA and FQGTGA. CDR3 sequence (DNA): TGTGCCAGCAGCTTAATACGGGAACCAAACAATGAGCAGTTCTTC. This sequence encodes CASSLIREPNNEQFF.

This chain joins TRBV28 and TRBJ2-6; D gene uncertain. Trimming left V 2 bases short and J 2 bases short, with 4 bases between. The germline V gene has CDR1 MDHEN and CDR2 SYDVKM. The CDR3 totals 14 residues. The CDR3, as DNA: TGTGCCAGCAGTTTAATGGCTGGGGCCAACGTCCTGACTTTC. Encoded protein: CASSLMAGANVLTF. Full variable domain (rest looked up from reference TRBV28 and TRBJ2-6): DVKVTQSSRYLVKRTGEKVFLECVQDMDHENMFWYRQDPGLGLRLIYFSYDVKMKEKGDIPEGYSVSREKKERFSLILESASTNQTSMYLCASSLMAGANVLTFGAGSRLTVL.

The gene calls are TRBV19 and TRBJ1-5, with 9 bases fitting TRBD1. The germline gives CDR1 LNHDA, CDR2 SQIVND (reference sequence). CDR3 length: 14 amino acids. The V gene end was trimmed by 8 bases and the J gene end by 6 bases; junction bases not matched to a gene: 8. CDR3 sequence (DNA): TGTGCCAGTGGCCGGACAGGGGAAGGTCAGCCCCAGCATTTT. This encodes CASGRTGEGQPQHF.

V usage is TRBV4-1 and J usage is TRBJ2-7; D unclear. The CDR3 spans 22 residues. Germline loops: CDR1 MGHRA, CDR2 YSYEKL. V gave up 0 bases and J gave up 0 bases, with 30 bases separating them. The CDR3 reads CASSQDPADPLGRSLDSYEQYF. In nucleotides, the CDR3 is TGCGCCAGCAGCCAAGATCCCGCCGACCCGCTTGGACGATCCCTCGACTCCTACGAGCAGTACTTC.

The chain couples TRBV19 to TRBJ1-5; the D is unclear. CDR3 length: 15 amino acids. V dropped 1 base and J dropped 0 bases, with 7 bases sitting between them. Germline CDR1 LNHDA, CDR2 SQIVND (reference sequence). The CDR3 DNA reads TGTGCCAGTAGTATAGGAAGGGATAGCAATCAGCCCCAGCATTTT. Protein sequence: CASSIGRDSNQPQHF. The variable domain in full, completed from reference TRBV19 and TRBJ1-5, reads DGGITQSPKYLFRKEGQNVTLSCEQNLNHDAMYWYRQDPGQGLRLIYYSQIVNDFQKGDIAEGYSVSREKKESFPLTVTSAQKNPTAFYLCASSIGRDSNQPQHFGDGTRLSIL.

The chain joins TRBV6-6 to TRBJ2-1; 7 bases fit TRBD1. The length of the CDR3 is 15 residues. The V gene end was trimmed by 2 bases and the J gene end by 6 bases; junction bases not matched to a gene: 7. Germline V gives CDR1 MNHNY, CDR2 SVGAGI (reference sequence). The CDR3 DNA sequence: TGTGCCAGCAGTTACCAGTATACAGGGGCCAATGAGCAGTTCTTC. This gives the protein CASSYQYTGANEQFF.

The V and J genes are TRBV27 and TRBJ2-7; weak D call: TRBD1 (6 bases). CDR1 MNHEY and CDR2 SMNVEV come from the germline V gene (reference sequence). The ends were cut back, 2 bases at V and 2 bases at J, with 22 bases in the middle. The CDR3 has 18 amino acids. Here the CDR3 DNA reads TGTGCCAGCAGTTTACGTCTGATCCAGGGGCGAATACCCTACGAGCAGTACTTC. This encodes CASSLRLIQGRIPYEQYF.

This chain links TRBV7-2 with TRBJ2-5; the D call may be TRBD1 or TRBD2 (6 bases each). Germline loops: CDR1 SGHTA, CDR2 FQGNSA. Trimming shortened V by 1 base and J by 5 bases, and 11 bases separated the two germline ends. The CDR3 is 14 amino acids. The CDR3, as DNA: TGTGCCAGCAGCTTAGGGGGGGCTTTCGAGACCCAGTACTTC. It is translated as CASSLGGAFETQYF. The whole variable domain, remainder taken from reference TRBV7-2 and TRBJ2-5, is GAGVSQSPSNKVTEKGKDVELRCDPISGHTALYWYRQSLGQGLEFLIYFQGNSAPDKSGLPSDRFSAERTGGSVSTLTIQRTQQEDSAVYLCASSLGGAFETQYFGPGTRLLVL.

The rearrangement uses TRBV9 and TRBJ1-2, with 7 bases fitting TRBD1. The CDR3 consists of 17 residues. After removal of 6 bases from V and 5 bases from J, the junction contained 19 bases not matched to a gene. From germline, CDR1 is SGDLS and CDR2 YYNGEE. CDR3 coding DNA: TGTGCCAGCACCGAGACAGGGAGTAATTCCCCAGGTTATGGCTACACCTTC. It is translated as CASTETGSNSPGYGYTF.

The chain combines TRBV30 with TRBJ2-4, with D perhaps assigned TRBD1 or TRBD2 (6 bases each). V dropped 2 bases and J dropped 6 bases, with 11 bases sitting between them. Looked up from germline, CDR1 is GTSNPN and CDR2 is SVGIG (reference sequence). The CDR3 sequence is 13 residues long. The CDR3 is CAWSRGAGNIQYF. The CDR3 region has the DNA TGTGCCTGGAGTAGGGGGGCCGGAAACATTCAGTACTTC.